This T cell receptor (beta chain) appears in the sequencing data of a study of T-cell memory formation after mild COVID-19. Study-level background: The TCR clusters were mostly specific to one donor.

Constant-segment-primed 5'RACE gave TCR alpha and TCR beta cDNA libraries with sample barcodes and UMIs. MiXCR, applied by TCRdb to the 5' RACE reads, yields one record per CDR3 protein. The data show about 90,000 distinct CDR3 sequences, 10% to 15% seen once. Sequenced sample: PBMCs or a T cell subset sorted from them (not recorded which). The clonotype was recovered from an adult woman who had mild COVID-19 (a few samples of this study predate the infection). Cell type and time point are not known.

The CDR3: CATSDDTRVQETQYF. The CDR3 coding sequence is TGTGCCACCAGTGATGACACCAGGGTCCAAGAGACCCAGTACTTC. The chain couples TRBV24-1 to TRBJ2-5; D possibly corresponds to TRBD1 (5 bases). The CDR3 has 15 residues. The germline V and J ends were trimmed by 3 bases and 1 base, with 11 bases remaining between them. Germline assignment: CDR1 KGHDR and CDR2 SFDVKD.